The rows below give T cell receptor beta chains drawn from one sample of a study of T cells after somatic rescue of genetic block. Using immunoSEQ multiplex PCR, the repertoire was profiled, and TCRdb retains in-frame clones only, with some absent. The sample lists approximately 12,000 clones; 60% to 75% were seen once. What was sequenced was peripheral blood mononuclear cells (PBMCs). The source is a boy younger than 18. Each CDR3 is given with its conserved first and last residue. Where a row states a size, it is once, few, many or the class of an expanded clone; other rows omit it.

V gene	J gene	clone size	CDR3 protein
TRBV27	TRBJ2-7	.	CASSLTGLRESTYEQYF
TRBV2	TRBJ2-1	.	CASEKGLAIYNEQFF
TRBV28	TRBJ1-5	.	CASSLRSIQPQHF
TRBV11-1	TRBJ2-7	.	CASSLSDRILYEQYF
TRBV5-1	TRBJ2-2	.	CASSLTGENTGELFF
TRBV10-3	TRBJ2-1	.	CAISEWGGEPYNEQFF
TRBV6-5	TRBJ2-7	.	CASSYTQGAYEQYF
TRBV6-1	TRBJ1-6	few	CASSDGEGENSPLHF
TRBV10-3	TRBJ1-2	.	CAISETALINYGYTF
TRBV10-3	TRBJ1-2	.	CAISDKTANYGYTF